The TCR beta chain described here comes from a study of CD8+ T cells in alopecia areata. The CDR3 is made up of 14 amino acids. Trimming shortened V by 4 bases and J by 6 bases, and 13 bases separated the two germline ends. Germline CDR1 is LNHNV and CDR2 is YYDKDF (reference sequence). Following RNA extraction, reverse transcription yielded cDNA that acted as the sequencing template. Only in-frame clones appear in the TCRdb table, and some are missing; sequencing was by immunoSEQ multiplex PCR. Here the sample spans 80,000 or so clones, approximately 66% being singletons. Study-wide findings and caveats: Sequencing of scalp samples also includes resident alphabeta T cells from normal skin. With patients, TCR sharing proved less clear than in mice, a difference possibly related to HLA. Scalp clonality and expanded CD8+ clones among the top 100 were significantly decreased by tofacitinib.

Of note for this clone: Its specificity is not known.

As to treatment: oral pan-JAK inhibitor, 5-10 mg twice daily. Specimen: CD8+ T cells sorted from blood, collected at week 24, from a patient treated with tofacitinib. The sequence was collected from a human donor with alopecia areata. This chain joins TRBV15 and TRBJ2-1; TRBD1 might be the D (6 bases). The CDR3 DNA reads TGTGCCACCAGCAAACCGGACAGCACCAATGAGCAGTTCTTC. This codes for CATSKPDSTNEQFF.